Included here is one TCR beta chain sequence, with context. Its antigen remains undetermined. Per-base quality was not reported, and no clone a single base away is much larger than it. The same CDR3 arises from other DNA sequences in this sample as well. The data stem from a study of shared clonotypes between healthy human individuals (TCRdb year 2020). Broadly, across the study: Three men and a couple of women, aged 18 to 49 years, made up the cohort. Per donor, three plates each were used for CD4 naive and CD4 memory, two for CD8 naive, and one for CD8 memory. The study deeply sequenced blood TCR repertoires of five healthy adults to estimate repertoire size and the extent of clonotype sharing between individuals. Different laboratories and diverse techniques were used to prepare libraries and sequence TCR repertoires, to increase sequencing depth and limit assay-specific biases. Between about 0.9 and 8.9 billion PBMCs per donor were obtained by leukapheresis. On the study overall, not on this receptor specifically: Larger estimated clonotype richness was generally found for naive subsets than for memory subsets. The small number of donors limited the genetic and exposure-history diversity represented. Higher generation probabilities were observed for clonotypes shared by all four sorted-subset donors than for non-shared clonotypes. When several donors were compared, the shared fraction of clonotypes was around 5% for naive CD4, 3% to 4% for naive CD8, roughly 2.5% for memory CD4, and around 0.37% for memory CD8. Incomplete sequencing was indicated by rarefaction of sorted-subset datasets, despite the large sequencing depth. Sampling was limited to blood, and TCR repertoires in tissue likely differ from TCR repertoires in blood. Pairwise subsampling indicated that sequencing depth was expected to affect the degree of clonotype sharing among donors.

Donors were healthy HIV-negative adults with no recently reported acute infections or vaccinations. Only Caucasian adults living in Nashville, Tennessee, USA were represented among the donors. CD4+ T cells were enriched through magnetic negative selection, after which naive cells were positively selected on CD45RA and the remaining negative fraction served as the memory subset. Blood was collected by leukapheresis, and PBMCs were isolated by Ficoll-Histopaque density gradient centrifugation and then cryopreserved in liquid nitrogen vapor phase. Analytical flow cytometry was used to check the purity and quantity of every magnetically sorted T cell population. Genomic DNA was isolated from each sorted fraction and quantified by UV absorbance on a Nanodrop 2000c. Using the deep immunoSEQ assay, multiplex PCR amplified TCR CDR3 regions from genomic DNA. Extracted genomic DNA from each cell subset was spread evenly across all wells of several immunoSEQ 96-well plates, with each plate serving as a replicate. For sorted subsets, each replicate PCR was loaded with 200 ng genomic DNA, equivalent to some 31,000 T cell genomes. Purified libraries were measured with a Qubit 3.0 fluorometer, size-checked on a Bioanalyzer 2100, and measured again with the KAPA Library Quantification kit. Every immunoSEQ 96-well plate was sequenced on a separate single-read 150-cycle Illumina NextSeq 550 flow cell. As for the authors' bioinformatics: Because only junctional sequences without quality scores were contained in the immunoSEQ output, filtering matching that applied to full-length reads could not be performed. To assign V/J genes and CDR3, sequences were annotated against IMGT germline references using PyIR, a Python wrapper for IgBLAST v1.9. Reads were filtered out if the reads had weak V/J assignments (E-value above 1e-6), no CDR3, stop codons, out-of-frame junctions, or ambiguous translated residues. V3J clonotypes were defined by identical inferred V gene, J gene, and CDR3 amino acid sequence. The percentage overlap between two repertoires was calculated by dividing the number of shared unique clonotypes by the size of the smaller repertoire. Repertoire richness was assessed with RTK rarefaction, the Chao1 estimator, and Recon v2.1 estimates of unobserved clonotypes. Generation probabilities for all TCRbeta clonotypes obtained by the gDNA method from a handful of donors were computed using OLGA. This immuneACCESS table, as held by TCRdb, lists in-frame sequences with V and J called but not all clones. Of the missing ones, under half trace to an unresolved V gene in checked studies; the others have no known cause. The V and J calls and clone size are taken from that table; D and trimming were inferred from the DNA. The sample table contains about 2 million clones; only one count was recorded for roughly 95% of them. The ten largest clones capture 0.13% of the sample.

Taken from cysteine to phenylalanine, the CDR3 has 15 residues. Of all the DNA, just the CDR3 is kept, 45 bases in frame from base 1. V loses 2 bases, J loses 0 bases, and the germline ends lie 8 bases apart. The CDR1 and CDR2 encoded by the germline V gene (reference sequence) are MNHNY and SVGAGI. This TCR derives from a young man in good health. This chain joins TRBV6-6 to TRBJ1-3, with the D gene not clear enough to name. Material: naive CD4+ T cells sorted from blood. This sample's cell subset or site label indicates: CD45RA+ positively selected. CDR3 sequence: CASSYGGSSGNTIYF. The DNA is TGTGCCAGCAGTTACGGTGGCTCCTCTGGAAACACCATATATTTT.